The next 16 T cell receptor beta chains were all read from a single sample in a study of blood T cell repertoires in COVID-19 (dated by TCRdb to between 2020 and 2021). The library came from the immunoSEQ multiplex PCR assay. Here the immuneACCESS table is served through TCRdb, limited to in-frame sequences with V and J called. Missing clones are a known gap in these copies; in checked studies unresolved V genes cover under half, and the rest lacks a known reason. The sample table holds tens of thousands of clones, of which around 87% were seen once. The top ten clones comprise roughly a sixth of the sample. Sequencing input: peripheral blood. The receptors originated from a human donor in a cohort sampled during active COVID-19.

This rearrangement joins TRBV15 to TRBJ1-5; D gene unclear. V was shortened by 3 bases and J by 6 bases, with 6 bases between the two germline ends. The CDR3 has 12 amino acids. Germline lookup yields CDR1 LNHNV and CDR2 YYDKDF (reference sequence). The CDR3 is CATSSASQPQHF. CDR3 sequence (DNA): TGTGCCACCAGCAGTGCCAGTCAGCCCCAGCATTTT.

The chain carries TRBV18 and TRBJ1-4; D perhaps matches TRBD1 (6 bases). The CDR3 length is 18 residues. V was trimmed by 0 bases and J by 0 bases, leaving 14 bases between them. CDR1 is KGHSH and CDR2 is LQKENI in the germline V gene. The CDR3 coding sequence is TGTGCCAGCTCACCACCTGTGGGGGCCGGTGCAACTAATGAAAAACTGTTTTTT. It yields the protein CASSPPVGAGATNEKLFF.

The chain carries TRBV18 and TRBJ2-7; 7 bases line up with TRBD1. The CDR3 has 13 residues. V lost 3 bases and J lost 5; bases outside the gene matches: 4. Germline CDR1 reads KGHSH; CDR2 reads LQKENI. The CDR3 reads CASSPTGSHEQYF. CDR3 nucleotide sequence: TGTGCCAGCTCACCGACAGGGAGCCACGAGCAGTACTTC.

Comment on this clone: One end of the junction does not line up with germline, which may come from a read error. CDR3 amino acids: CVSSPPLTDTQYF. As DNA, the CDR3 is TGCGTCAGCAGCCCCCCCCTCACAGATACGCAGTATTTT. The chain couples TRBV5-1 to TRBJ2-3; no definite D call. The CDR3 loop spans 13 amino acids. Germline assignment: CDR1 SGHRS and CDR2 YFSETQ.

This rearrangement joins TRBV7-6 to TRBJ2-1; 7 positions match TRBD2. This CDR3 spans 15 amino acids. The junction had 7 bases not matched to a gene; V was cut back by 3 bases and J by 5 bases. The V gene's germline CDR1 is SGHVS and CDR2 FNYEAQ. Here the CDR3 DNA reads TGTGCCAGCAGCTTCCTGGGAGGGTCGGACAATGAGCAGTTCTTC. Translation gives CASSFLGGSDNEQFF.

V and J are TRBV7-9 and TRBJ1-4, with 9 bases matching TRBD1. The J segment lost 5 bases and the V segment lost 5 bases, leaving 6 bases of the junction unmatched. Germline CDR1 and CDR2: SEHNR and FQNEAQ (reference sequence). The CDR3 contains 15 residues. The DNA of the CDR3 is TGTGCCAGCAGCCCCCGACAGGGGGAAAATGAAAAACTGTTTTTT. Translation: CASSPRQGENEKLFF.

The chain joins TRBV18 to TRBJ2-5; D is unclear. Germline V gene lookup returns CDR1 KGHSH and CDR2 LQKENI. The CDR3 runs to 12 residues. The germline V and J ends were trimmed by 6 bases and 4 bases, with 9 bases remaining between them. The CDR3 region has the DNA TGTGCCAGCTCGGGTAGCTTAGAGACCCAGTACTTC. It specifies CASSGSLETQYF. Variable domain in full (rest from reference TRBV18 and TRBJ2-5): NAGVMQNPRHLVRRRGQEARLRCSPMKGHSHVYWYRQLPEEGLKFMVYLQKENIIDESGMPKERFSAEFPKEGPSILRIQQVVRGDSAAYFCASSGSLETQYFGPGTRLLVL.

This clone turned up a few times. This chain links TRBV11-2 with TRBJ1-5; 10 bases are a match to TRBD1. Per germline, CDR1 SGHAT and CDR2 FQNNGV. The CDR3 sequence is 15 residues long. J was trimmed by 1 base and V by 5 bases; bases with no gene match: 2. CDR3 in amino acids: CASSLTGGSNQPQHF. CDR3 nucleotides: TGTGCCAGCAGCCTGACAGGGGGCAGCAATCAGCCCCAGCATTTT. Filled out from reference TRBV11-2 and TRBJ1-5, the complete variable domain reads EAGVAQSPRYKIIEKRQSVAFWCNPISGHATLYWYQQILGQGPKLLIQFQNNGVVDDSQLPKDRFSAERLKGVDSTLKIQPAKLEDSAVYLCASSLTGGSNQPQHFGDGTRLSIL.

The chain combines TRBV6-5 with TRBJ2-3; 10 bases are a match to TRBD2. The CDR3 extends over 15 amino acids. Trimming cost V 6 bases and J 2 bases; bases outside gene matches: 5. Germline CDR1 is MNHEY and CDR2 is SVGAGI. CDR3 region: CASRQLAGVTDTQYF. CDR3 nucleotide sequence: TGTGCCAGCAGGCAGCTAGCGGGGGTCACAGATACGCAGTATTTT.

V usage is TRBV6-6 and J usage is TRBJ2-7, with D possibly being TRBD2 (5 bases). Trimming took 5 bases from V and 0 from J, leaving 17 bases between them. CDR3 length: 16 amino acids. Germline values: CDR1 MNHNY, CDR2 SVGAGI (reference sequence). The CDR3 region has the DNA TGTGCCAGCAGTACCTCCGGGGTTAAGAGCTCCTACGAGCAGTACTTC. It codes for CASSTSGVKSSYEQYF.

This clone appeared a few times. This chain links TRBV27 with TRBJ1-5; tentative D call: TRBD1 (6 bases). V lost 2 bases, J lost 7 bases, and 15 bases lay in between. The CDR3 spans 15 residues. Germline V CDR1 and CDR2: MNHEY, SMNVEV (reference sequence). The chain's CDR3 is CASSLRGGPRQPQHF. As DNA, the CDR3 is TGTGCCAGCAGTTTAAGGGGGGGGCCCCGGCAGCCCCAGCATTTT.

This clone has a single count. In DNA form, the CDR3 reads TGTGCCAGCAGCTACGACAGGAACACTGAAGCTTTCTTT. Translated: CASSYDRNTEAFF. The chain couples TRBV5-4 to TRBJ1-1, with TRBD1 as a possible D gene (5 bases). Trimming shortened V by 3 bases and J by 1 base, and 7 bases separated the two germline ends. The CDR3 is made up of 13 amino acids. Germline values: CDR1 SGHNT, CDR2 YYREEE (reference sequence).

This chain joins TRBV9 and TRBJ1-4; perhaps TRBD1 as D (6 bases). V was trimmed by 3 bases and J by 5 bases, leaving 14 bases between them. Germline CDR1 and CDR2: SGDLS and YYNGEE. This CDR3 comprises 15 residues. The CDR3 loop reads CASSAGAGENEKLFF. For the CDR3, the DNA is TGTGCCAGCAGCGCCGGGGCAGGGGAAAATGAAAAACTGTTTTTT.

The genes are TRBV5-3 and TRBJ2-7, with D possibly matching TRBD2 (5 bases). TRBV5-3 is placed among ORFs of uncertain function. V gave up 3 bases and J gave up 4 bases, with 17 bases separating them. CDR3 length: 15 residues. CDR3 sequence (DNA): TGTGCCAGAAGCTCCTCGGGTACGGGAACATACGAGCAGTACTTC. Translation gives CARSSSGTGTYEQYF.

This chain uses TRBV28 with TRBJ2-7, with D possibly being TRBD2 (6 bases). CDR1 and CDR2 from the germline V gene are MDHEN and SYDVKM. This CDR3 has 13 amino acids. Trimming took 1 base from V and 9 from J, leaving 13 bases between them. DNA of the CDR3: TGTGCCAGCAGTTTATCAGTGGGGGGAGGGCAGTACTTC. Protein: CASSLSVGGGQYF.

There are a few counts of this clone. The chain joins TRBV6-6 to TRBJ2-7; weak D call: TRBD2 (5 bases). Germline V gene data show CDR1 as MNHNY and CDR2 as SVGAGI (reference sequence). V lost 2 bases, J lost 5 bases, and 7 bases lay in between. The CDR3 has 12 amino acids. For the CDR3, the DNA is TGTGCCAGCAGTTACACCGGGGACGAGCAGTACTTC. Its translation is CASSYTGDEQYF.